A selection of T cell receptor beta chains follows, all from one sample in a study of T cells expressing NK-cell markers. After re-calling the 5' RACE reads, TCRdb lists one entry per CDR3 protein, DNA absent. Its clone listing holds about 400,000 distinct CDR3 sequences. Sequenced material: blood T cells: a sorted CD56 or NKG2C T cell subset, CD4+ or CD8+ T cells, or bulk PBMC T cells (not recorded which). The receptors were sampled from a woman aged 50 to 65 in good health. Each CDR3 is given with its conserved first and last residue.

CDR3 protein | CDR3 length | J gene | V gene
CASRGGIAISGAIVLTF | 17 | TRBJ2-6 | TRBV9
CAWSGLGNVPSEAFF | 15 | TRBJ1-1 | TRBV30
CASSPQSGEETQYF | 14 | TRBJ2-5 | TRBV18
CASSPAGLRAGELFF | 15 | TRBJ2-2 | TRBV3-1
CASSHGQGARWDEQYF | 16 | TRBJ2-7 | TRBV4-2
CAWKTQVSSYNEQFF | 15 | TRBJ2-1 | TRBV30
CSASGRLGEQYF | 12 | TRBJ2-7 | TRBV20-1
CASSLGGGGAGVPGELFF | 18 | TRBJ2-2 | TRBV7-6
CASSSSGRGEKLFF | 14 | TRBJ1-4 | TRBV28
CASRGLAAMSYNEQFF | 16 | TRBJ2-1 | TRBV7-2
CSAPTGGWAYNEQFF | 15 | TRBJ2-1 | TRBV20-1
CSAQESSYEQYF | 12 | TRBJ2-7 | TRBV20-1
CAFSNSGQETQYF | 13 | TRBJ2-5 | TRBV30
CATGTGGTDTQYF | 13 | TRBJ2-3 | TRBV28
CASSPTRAGVRETQYF | 16 | TRBJ2-5 | TRBV7-9
CSANSQGGGLYEQYF | 15 | TRBJ2-7 | TRBV20-1
CASTRAGFQFF | 11 | TRBJ2-1 | TRBV11-2
CASRRLDTQYF | 11 | TRBJ2-3 | TRBV12-3/TRBV12-4
CASSPGGSPVYNEQFF | 16 | TRBJ2-1 | TRBV9
CASSSPSPGEQFF | 13 | TRBJ2-1 | TRBV28
CASSQESRPDTQYF | 14 | TRBJ2-3 | TRBV3-1
CASSKQGTQDTQYF | 14 | TRBJ2-3 | TRBV25-1
CASGRKSSYNEQFF | 14 | TRBJ2-1 | TRBV12-3/TRBV12-4
CASSRVNEKLFF | 12 | TRBJ1-4 | TRBV3-1
CASSYGLAGTGELFF | 15 | TRBJ2-2 | TRBV6-5
CASSVASSTGELFF | 14 | TRBJ2-2 | TRBV9
CSLRDLNTEAFF | 12 | TRBJ1-1 | TRBV20-1
CASSPTQGAEAFF | 13 | TRBJ1-1 | TRBV7-9
CSAERAGTSGANVLTF | 16 | TRBJ2-6 | TRBV29-1
CSADRTSRNNEQFF | 14 | TRBJ2-1 | TRBV20-1